The 25 T cell receptor beta chains in this list originate from one sample, sequenced in a study of cytomegalovirus exposure and HLA in healthy donors. The PCR had 60 Vbeta and 13 Jbeta primers. Method: immunoSEQ multiplex PCR; TCRdb's copy keeps in-frame clones and lacks some. This table has tens of thousands of clones, about 79% appearing once. The sequenced sample consisted of PBMCs. These receptors were taken from a woman under 30 in good health and CMV-seronegative.

This clone was observed once. The chain uses TRBV2 and TRBJ2-2, with 9 bases lining up with TRBD1. The V and J ends lost 4 bases and 6 bases, in that order; junction bases with no gene match: 6. The length of the CDR3 is 15 residues. Per the germline V gene, CDR1 is SNHLY and CDR2 is FYNNEI. The DNA for the CDR3 is TGTGCCAGCAGTGCCGGGACAGGGAAGGCCGGGGAGCTGTTTTTT. It yields the protein CASSAGTGKAGELFF.

The V call is TRBV9, the J call TRBJ2-7; D is possibly TRBD1 (6 bases). The CDR3 consists of 15 residues. The V and J ends lost 4 bases and 5 bases respectively, with 19 bases between them. From germline, CDR1 is SGDLS and CDR2 YYNGEE. DNA for the CDR3: TGTGCCAGCAGCCCCTCAGGGGCCTCGACCCACGAGCAGTACTTC. It encodes CASSPSGASTHEQYF.

V and J are TRBV5-1 and TRBJ2-7, with D possibly matching TRBD2 (6 bases). CDR3 length: 14 amino acids. Germline values: CDR1 SGHRS, CDR2 YFSETQ. Trimming took 0 bases from V and 6 from J, leaving 13 bases between them. CDR3 sequence (DNA): TGCGCCAGCAGCTTGGGGGCGGCCGGGGGCGAGCAGTACTTC. It encodes CASSLGAAGGEQYF.

V usage is TRBV29-1 and J usage is TRBJ2-1; 12 bases align to TRBD2. Germline CDR1 SQVTM, CDR2 ANQGSEA. The CDR3 runs 14 residues. The junction had 4 bases not matched to a gene; V was cut back by 7 bases and J by 3 bases. CDR3 amino acids: CSASGGVRYNEQFF. DNA of the CDR3: TGCAGCGCTAGCGGGGGGGTTCGCTACAATGAGCAGTTCTTC.

In its sample, this clone was seen a few times. The gene calls are TRBV5-1 and TRBJ1-4; 8 nucleotides line up with TRBD1. Germline CDR1 SGHRS, CDR2 YFSETQ. The CDR3 contains 14 residues. The V and J ends lost 3 bases and 6 bases, in that order; junction bases with no gene match: 4. In DNA form, the CDR3 reads TGCGCCAGCAGCTCCGCAGGGGGCTATGAAAAACTGTTTTTT. It specifies CASSSAGGYEKLFF. Variable domain in full (rest from reference TRBV5-1 and TRBJ1-4): KAGVTQTPRYLIKTRGQQVTLSCSPISGHRSVSWYQQTPGQGLQFLFEYFSETQRNKGNFPGRFSGRQFSNSRSEMNVSTLELGDSALYLCASSSAGGYEKLFFGSGTQLSVL.

With regard to this clone: A read error may produce the germline difference seen at one junction end. The CDR3 nucleotides are TGTTCCAGCAGGGTGGGTGCGGGTTCCTACGAGCAGTACTTC. As protein: CSSRVGAGSYEQYF. This chain uses TRBV7-9 with TRBJ2-7, with D possibly being TRBD1 or TRBD2 (5 bases each). CDR1 and CDR2 (germline): SEHNR, FQNEAQ (reference sequence). This CDR3 region has 14 residues.

J is TRBJ1-3 and V is TRBV6-1; 7 nucleotides align to TRBD1. This CDR3 has 15 residues. Germline CDR1 reads MNHNS; CDR2 reads SASEGT. J lost 0 bases, V lost 2 bases, and 1 base had no gene match. In DNA, the CDR3 is TGTGCCAGCAGTGAAAACAGGGGCTCTGGAAACACCATATATTTT. Its protein is CASSENRGSGNTIYF.

The genes are TRBV9 and TRBJ1-3, with D unresolved. In germline, CDR1 is SGDLS, CDR2 YYNGEE. Trimming took off 4 bases at V and 2 bases at J, with 4 bases between the two ends. The CDR3 contains 12 residues. This chain's CDR3 is CASSTTGNTIYF. DNA for the CDR3: TGTGCCAGCAGCACAACTGGAAACACCATATATTTT.

The rearrangement joins TRBV4-2 to TRBJ1-6; D is possibly TRBD1 (5 bases). Trimming pared 2 bases from V and 6 bases from J, leaving 14 bases between. Per germline, CDR1 LGHNA and CDR2 YNFKEQ. There are 16 residues in the CDR3. The CDR3 region is CASSQSGAKSNSPLHF. CDR3 bases: TGTGCCAGCAGCCAAAGCGGGGCCAAAAGTAATTCACCCCTCCACTTT.

This clone was recorded only once. This sequence joins TRBV7-2 and TRBJ2-5, with D maybe TRBD1 (6 bases). Deletions cut 4 bases from V and 2 bases from J, with 14 bases between. CDR3 length: 15 residues. CDR1 and CDR2 from the germline V gene are SGHTA and FQGNSA. DNA for the CDR3: TGTGCCAGCAGCTCCCAAGGGGGTAAACAAGAGACCCAGTACTTC. Translated: CASSSQGGKQETQYF.

In its sample, this clone was seen a few times. This sequence joins TRBV7-9 and TRBJ2-1; maybe TRBD2 (6 bases). V was clipped by 4 bases and J by 4 bases, with 17 bases between them. The CDR3 covers 16 residues. Germline CDR1 reads SEHNR; CDR2 reads FQNEAQ (reference sequence). This chain's CDR3 is CASSSPSAGRYNEQFF. The DNA for the CDR3 is TGTGCCAGCAGCTCCCCTTCCGCGGGGAGATACAATGAGCAGTTCTTC. The variable domain in full, with the rest retrieved from reference TRBV7-9 and TRBJ2-1, is DTGVSQNPRHKITKRGQNVTFRCDPISEHNRLYWYRQTLGQGPEFLTYFQNEAQLEKSRLLSDRFSAERPKGSFSTLEIQRTEQGDSAMYLCASSSPSAGRYNEQFFGPGTRLTVL.

The V gene is TRBV28, the J gene TRBJ2-2, with 10 bases fitting TRBD1. This CDR3 is built from 13 residues. V lost 11 bases to trimming and J lost 5 bases; unmatched junction nucleotides: 5. Per the germline V gene, CDR1 is MDHEN and CDR2 is SYDVKM. The CDR3 DNA sequence: TGTGCCGGACAGGGGGTAATGACCGGGGAGCTGTTTTTT. This codes for CAGQGVMTGELFF.

The CDR3 nucleotides are TGCGCCAGCAGCCAAGGAAACAGCCGTGGCTACACCTTC. Translating it yields CASSQGNSRGYTF. This chain links TRBV4-3 with TRBJ1-2; D is uncertain. CDR1 is LGHNA and CDR2 is YSLEER in the germline V gene. Trimming cost V 1 base and J 7 bases, with 10 bases left between them. The CDR3 has 13 residues.

The chain carries TRBV15 and TRBJ2-3; possible D gene TRBD1, 6 bases. The J call may be mistaken, given a closer DNA end match to TRBJ1-5. CDR3 length equals 16 residues. Germline assignment: CDR1 LNHNV and CDR2 YYDKDF (reference sequence). The CDR3 bases are TGTGCCACCAGCAGAGGGACTAGCGGGGACACAGATACGCAGCATTTT. Amino acid sequence: CATSRGTSGDTDTQHF.

This chain connects TRBV5-8 to TRBJ2-7; D unclear. In germline, CDR1 is SGHTS, CDR2 YDEGEE. The V gene lost 4 bases and the J gene lost 5 bases, with 7 bases spanning the gap. This CDR3 comprises 11 residues. CDR3 nucleotide sequence: TGTGCCAGCAGCCGAGTGGACGAGCAGTACTTC. This codes for CASSRVDEQYF. The variable domain in full, with the rest retrieved from reference TRBV5-8 and TRBJ2-7, is EAGVTQSPTHLIKTRGQQATLRCSPISGHTSVYWYQQALGLGLQFLLWYDEGEERNRGNFPPRFSGRQFPNYSSELNVNALELEDSALYLCASSRVDEQYFGPGTRLTVT.

The V and J genes are TRBV7-3 and TRBJ2-3; possible D gene TRBD2, 6 bases. V was shortened by 3 bases and J by 6 bases, with 7 bases between the two germline ends. The germline gives CDR1 SGHTA, CDR2 FQGTGA. CDR3 length: 12 residues. The CDR3 DNA reads TGTGCCAGCAGCTTCGGAGGGGATACGCAGTATTTT. This codes for CASSFGGDTQYF.

This clone qualifies as medium-sized. This sequence joins TRBV4-3 and TRBJ2-7; D unclear. CDR1 is LGHNA and CDR2 is YSLEER in the germline V gene. The V end was cut by 0 bases, the J end by 3 bases, with 9 bases between. This CDR3 spans 14 amino acids. The DNA for the CDR3 is TGCGCCAGCAGCCAAGACGACAATTACTACGAGCAGTACTTC. This codes for CASSQDDNYYEQYF.

Notes on this clone: The junction departs from the called germline gene at one end, perhaps through a read error. The CDR3, as DNA: TGTGCCAGCAGTGGAGGACAGGCAAATCAGCCCCAGAATTTT. It codes for CASSGGQANQPQNF. The V and J genes are TRBV6-1 and TRBJ1-5; 7 bases match TRBD1. The CDR3 is made up of 14 amino acids. Germline V gives CDR1 MNHNS, CDR2 SASEGT.

A note on this clone: Other DNA sequences in the sample encode the same CDR3. This sequence joins TRBV5-1 and TRBJ1-1, with a possible D match to TRBD1 (6 bases). The germline CDR1 and CDR2 sequences are SGHRS and YFSETQ. The CDR3 is 14 amino acids. V lost 0 bases, J lost 3 bases, and 9 bases lay in between. CDR3 protein: CASSLAGGYTEAFF. CDR3 nucleotides: TGCGCCAGCAGCTTGGCGGGGGGCTACACTGAAGCTTTCTTT.

The chain is built from TRBV4-1 and TRBJ2-7, with 8 bases fitting TRBD1. J gave up 2 bases and V 3 bases, and 6 bases lay outside the gene matches. Germline V gives CDR1 MGHRA, CDR2 YSYEKL. CDR3 size: 15 residues. The CDR3 DNA reads TGCGCCAGCAGCCAGTCCGGGACAGGAACCTACGAGCAGTACTTC. This sequence encodes CASSQSGTGTYEQYF.

J is TRBJ2-7 and V is TRBV5-1; TRBD2 matches 12 bases. CDR3 length: 18 amino acids. Germline lookup yields CDR1 SGHRS and CDR2 YFSETQ. The V gene end was trimmed by 3 bases and the J gene end by 7 bases; junction bases not matched to a gene: 17. CDR3 in amino acids: CASSSPERLAGATGEQYF. The CDR3 DNA follows: TGCGCCAGCAGCTCCCCCGAGCGACTAGCGGGGGCCACGGGGGAGCAGTACTTC.

This clone was counted a single time. J is TRBJ1-5 and V is TRBV7-9; D perhaps matches TRBD1 (6 bases). Deletions cut 1 base from V and 8 bases from J, with 15 bases between. Germline V gives CDR1 SEHNR, CDR2 FQNEAQ (reference sequence). The CDR3 runs 15 residues. CDR3 sequence (DNA): TGTGCCAGCAGCTTAGGAATCCAGGGGACGGAGCCCCAGCATTTT. It yields the protein CASSLGIQGTEPQHF.

The V and J genes are TRBV7-3 and TRBJ2-3; a possible D gene is TRBD2 (6 bases). The germline V gene encodes CDR1 SGHTA and CDR2 FQGTGA. The CDR3 has 15 amino acids. Deletions cut 5 bases from V and 2 bases from J, with 14 bases between. The CDR3 spells CASSLGAGYTDTQYF. CDR3 nucleotide sequence: TGTGCCAGCAGCCTCGGTGCGGGATACACAGATACGCAGTATTTT.

This clone was detected only a few times. This rearrangement joins TRBV18 to TRBJ2-3; 8 bases line up with TRBD1. The CDR3 length is 15 residues. CDR1 is KGHSH and CDR2 is LQKENI in the germline V gene. V was clipped by 6 bases and J by 7 bases; unmatched bases: 12. In DNA form, the CDR3 reads TGTGCCAGCTCCCCTACCGGGACAGGAAGCTATACGCAGTATTTT. Protein sequence: CASSPTGTGSYTQYF.

This chain connects TRBV4-1 to TRBJ2-1; TRBD1 might be the D (6 bases). This CDR3 spans 16 amino acids. Between the trimmed V and J ends, which lost 2 bases and 1 base, there was a span of 12 bases. Looked up from germline, CDR1 is MGHRA and CDR2 is YSYEKL. CDR3 residues: CASSQPRRGSYNEQFF. Written as DNA, the CDR3 is TGCGCCAGCAGCCAACCCCGCAGGGGTTCCTACAATGAGCAGTTCTTC.